This T cell receptor beta chain was sequenced for a study of T cells in Graves' hyperthyroidism and ophthalmopathy. Study information: Peripheral blood specimens were obtained at initial diagnosis, prior to any treatment. Points from the study as a whole: Stable hyperthyroidism was told apart from ophthalmopathy by a model built on 13 V-J features. Peripheral blood also featured most of the thyroid clonotypes expanded above 0.001.

This clonotype was counted at least ten times. Antigen: not known. CDR1 is MNHNS, CDR2 SASEGT, per germline. Trimming cost V 8 bases and J 4 bases, with 18 bases left between them. CDR3 length: 15 residues. Newly diagnosed hyperthyroidism patients aged 18 to 65 years had disease lasting under 2 months. TCR beta CDR3 sequences were amplified from RNA transcripts. HTBI primers were the set used in a first-round RT-PCR of the TCR CDR3. TCRdb processed the multiplex PCR reads anew with MiXCR; each CDR3 protein has one entry. The sample has some 500,000 distinct CDR3 sequences, roughly 14% seen once. This chain joins TRBV6-1 and TRBJ2-1; D is ambiguous. What was sequenced was blood. This receptor was taken from a woman under 30 with Graves' hyperthyroidism. CDR3 coding DNA: TGTGCCAGCGGATTCGATCTAGTAAGTTACAATGAGCAGTTCTTC. It is translated as CASGFDLVSYNEQFF.